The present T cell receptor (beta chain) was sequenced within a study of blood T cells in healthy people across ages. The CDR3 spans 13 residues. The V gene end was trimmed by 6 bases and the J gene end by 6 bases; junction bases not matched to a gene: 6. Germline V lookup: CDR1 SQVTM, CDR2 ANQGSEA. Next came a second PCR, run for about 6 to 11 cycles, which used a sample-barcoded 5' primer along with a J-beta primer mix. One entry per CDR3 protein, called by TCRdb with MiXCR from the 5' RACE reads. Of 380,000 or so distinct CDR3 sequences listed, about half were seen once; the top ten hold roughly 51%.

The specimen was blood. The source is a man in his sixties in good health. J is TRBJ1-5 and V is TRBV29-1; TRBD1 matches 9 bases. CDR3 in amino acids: CSVRDRDGQPQHF. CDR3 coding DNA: TGCAGCGTCCGGGACAGGGACGGTCAGCCCCAGCATTTT.